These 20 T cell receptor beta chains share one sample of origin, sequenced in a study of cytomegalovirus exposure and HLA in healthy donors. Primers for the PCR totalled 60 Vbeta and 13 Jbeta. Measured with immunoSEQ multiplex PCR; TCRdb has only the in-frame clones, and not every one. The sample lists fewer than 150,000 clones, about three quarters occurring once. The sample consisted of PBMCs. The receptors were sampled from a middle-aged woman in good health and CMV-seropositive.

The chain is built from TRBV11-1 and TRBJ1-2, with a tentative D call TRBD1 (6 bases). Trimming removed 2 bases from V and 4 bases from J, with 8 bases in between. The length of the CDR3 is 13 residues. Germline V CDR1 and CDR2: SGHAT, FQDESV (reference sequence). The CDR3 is CASSLTGPYGYTF. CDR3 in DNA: TGTGCCAGCAGCTTAACAGGGCCCTATGGCTACACCTTC.

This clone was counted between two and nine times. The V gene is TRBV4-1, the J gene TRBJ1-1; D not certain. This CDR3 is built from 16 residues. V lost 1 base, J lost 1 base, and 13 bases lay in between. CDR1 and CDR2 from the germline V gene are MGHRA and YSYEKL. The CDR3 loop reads CASSQGTVNPNTEAFF. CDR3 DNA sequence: TGCGCCAGCAGCCAAGGTACAGTGAACCCGAACACTGAAGCTTTCTTT.

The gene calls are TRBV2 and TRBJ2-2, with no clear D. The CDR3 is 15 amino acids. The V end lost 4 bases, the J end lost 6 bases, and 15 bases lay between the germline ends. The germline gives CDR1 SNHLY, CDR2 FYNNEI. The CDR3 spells CASSVRPRLSGELFF. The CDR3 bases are TGTGCCAGCAGTGTTCGACCGAGGTTATCCGGGGAGCTGTTTTTT.

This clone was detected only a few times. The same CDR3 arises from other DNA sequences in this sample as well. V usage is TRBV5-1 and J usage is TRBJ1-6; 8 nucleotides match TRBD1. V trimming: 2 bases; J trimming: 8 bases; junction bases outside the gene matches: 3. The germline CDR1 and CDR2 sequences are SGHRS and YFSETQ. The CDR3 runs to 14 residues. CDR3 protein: CASSFTGGDSPLHF. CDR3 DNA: TGCGCCAGCAGCTTCACAGGGGGAGATTCACCCCTCCACTTT.

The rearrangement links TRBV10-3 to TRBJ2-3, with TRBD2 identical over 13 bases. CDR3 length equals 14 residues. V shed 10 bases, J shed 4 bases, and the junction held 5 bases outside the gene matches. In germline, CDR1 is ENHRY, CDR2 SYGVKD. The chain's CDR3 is CATSGLAGADTQYF. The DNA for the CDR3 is TGTGCCACCTCAGGACTAGCGGGGGCAGATACGCAGTATTTT.

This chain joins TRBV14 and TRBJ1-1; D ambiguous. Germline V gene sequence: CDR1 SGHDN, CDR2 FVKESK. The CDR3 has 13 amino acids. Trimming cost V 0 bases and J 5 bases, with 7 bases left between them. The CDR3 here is CASSQDSNTEAFF. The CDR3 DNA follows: TGTGCCAGCAGCCAAGATTCAAATACTGAAGCTTTCTTT.

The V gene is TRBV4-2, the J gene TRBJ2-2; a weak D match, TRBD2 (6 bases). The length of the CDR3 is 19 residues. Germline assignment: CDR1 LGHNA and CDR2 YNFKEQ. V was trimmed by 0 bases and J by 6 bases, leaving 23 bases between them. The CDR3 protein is CASSQEGFHGGVVAGELFF. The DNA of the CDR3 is TGTGCCAGCAGCCAAGAAGGGTTTCACGGCGGGGTAGTTGCCGGGGAGCTGTTTTTT.

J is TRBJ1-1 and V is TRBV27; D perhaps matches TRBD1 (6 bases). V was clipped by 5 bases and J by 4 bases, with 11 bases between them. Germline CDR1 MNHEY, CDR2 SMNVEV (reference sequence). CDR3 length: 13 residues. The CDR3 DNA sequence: TGTGCCAGCAGTCAGGGACACTCCACTGAAGCTTTCTTT. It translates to CASSQGHSTEAFF.

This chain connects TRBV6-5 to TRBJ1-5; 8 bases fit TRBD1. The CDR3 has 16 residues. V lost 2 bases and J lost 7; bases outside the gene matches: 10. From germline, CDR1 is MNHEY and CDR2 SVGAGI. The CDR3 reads CASSYLGQGPNQPQHF. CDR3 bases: TGTGCCAGCAGTTACCTAGGACAGGGTCCGAACCAGCCCCAGCATTTT.

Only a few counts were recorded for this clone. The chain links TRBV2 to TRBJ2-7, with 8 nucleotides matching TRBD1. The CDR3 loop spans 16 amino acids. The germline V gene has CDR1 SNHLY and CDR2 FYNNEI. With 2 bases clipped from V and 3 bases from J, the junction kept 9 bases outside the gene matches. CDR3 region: CASSERTGFIVYEQYF. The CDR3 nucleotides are TGTGCCAGCAGTGAACGGACAGGGTTCATCGTCTACGAGCAGTACTTC.

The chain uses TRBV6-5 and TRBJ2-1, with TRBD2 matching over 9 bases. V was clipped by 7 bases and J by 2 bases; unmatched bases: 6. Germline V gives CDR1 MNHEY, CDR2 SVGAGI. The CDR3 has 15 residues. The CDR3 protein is CASTQAGGAYNEQFF. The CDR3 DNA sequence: TGTGCCAGCACCCAAGCGGGGGGCGCCTACAATGAGCAGTTCTTC.

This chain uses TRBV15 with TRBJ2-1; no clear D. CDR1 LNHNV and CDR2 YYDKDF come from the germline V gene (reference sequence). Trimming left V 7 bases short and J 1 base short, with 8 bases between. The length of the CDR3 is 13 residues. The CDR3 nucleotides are TGTGCCACCACCCTTAATTCCTACAATGAGCAGTTCTTC. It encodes CATTLNSYNEQFF.

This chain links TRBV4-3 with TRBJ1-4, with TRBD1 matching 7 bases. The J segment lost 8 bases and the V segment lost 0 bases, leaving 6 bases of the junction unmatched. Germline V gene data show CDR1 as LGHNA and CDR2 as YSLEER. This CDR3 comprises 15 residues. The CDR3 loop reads CASSQDPGQLEKLFF. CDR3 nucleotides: TGCGCCAGCAGCCAAGATCCGGGACAGCTAGAAAAACTGTTTTTT.

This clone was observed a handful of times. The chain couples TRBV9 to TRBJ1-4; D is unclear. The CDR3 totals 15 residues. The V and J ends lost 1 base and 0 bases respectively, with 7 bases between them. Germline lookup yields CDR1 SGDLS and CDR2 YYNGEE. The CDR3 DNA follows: TGTGCCAGCAGCGTAAGTGGAGCAACTAATGAAAAACTGTTTTTT. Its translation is CASSVSGATNEKLFF.

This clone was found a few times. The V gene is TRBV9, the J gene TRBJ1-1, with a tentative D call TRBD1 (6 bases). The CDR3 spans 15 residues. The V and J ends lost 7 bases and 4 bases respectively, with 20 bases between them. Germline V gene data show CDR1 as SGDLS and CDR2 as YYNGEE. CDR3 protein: CASSRGGEGSTEAFF. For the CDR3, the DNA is TGTGCCAGCTCCCGGGGGGGCGAAGGCAGCACTGAAGCTTTCTTT.

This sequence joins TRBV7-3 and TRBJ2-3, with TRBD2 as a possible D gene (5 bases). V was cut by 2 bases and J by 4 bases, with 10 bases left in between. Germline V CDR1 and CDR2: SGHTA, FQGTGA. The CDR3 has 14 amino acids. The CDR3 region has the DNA TGTGCCAGCAGCTTATCTGGGCGGGCAGATACGCAGTATTTT. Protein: CASSLSGRADTQYF.

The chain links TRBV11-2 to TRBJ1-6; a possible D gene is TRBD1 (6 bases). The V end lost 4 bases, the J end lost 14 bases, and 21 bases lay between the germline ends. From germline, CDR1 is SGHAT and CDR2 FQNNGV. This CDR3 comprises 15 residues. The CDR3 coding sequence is TGTGCCAGCAGCTCTGGGACAAACGAGATCAAATCCCTCCACTTT. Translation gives CASSSGTNEIKSLHF.

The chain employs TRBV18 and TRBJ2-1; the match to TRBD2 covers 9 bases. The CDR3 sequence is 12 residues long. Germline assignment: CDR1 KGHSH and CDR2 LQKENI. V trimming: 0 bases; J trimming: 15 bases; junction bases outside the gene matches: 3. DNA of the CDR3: TGTGCCAGCTCACCACCGTTGGGACTAGCGTTCTTC. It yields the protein CASSPPLGLAFF.

The CDR3 DNA sequence: TGTGCCAGCAGCTTAGTTACAACAGGCTACACCTTC. Translated: CASSLVTTGYTF. The chain carries TRBV7-2 and TRBJ1-2; no firm D call. V was shortened by 1 base and J by 8 bases, with 8 bases between the two germline ends. The CDR3 has 12 amino acids. From germline, CDR1 is SGHTA and CDR2 FQGNSA.

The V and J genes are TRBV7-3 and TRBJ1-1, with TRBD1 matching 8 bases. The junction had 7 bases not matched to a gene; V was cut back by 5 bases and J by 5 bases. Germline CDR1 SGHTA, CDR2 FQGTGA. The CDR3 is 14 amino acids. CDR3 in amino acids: CASSRQGAGTEAFF. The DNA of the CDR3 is TGTGCCAGCAGCCGTCAGGGGGCGGGAACTGAAGCTTTCTTT.